This T cell receptor (beta chain) derives from a study of T cells in Graves' hyperthyroidism and ophthalmopathy. Findings and limits, study-wide: Before onset, by a median of about six months, the model predicted ophthalmopathy.

RNA transcripts gave rise to amplified TCR beta CDR3 regions. First-round RT-PCR with HTBI primers amplified the TCR CDR3 region. TCRdb re-called the multiplex PCR reads through MiXCR, storing one row per CDR3 protein. The table lists about 640,000 distinct CDR3 sequences, 20% of them singletons. Clinical symptoms, serum thyroxine and TRAb, thyroid ultrasound and orbital computed tomography were used for the diagnoses. This clonotype was detected ten times or more. Its antigen is still unknown. Germline V CDR1 and CDR2: LGHDT, YNNKEL (reference sequence). Trimming cost V 3 bases and J 1 base, with 9 bases left between them. This CDR3 spans 14 amino acids.

The TCR sequence derives from a man in his thirties or forties with Graves' ophthalmopathy. The material sequenced was blood. The V and J genes are TRBV3-1 and TRBJ1-1; D possibly corresponds to TRBD1 (5 bases). CDR3 in amino acids: CASSQPGTNTEAFF. As DNA, the CDR3 is TGTGCCAGCAGCCAGCCGGGGACGAACACTGAAGCTTTCTTT.